This TCR beta chain stems from a study of shared clonotypes between healthy human individuals. General study findings and limits: Four donors held about 5% of naive CD4 clonotypes in common.

Per the study methods: Sequence data from immunoSEQ were junction-only and lacked quality scores; consequently, filtering differed. Sequenced by immunoSEQ multiplex PCR; TCRdb stores in-frame clones only, minus some. The V and J calls and clone size are taken from that table; D and trimming were inferred from the DNA. The sample consists of 2 million to 2.5 million clones, almost 96% of them appearing once. On this clone itself: The antigen is undetermined.

The CDR3 has 16 residues. After removal of 6 bases from V and 5 bases from J, the junction contained 15 bases not matched to a gene. Germline V CDR1 and CDR2: SNHLY, FYNNEI. The sequenced material came from naive CD4+ T cells sorted from blood. As for subset: CD45RA+ positively selected. This chain connects TRBV2 to TRBJ2-5; 7 nucleotides line up with TRBD2. The TCR originated in a man aged 18 to 30 in good health. The CDR3 region is CASRVSGAGVGETQYF. DNA for the CDR3: TGTGCCAGCAGGGTCAGCGGCGCGGGAGTAGGGGAGACCCAGTACTTC.